The 25 T cell receptor beta chains listed next were all sequenced from one sample in a study of T cells in Graves' hyperthyroidism and ophthalmopathy. Amplification targeted TCR beta CDR3 regions from RNA transcripts. An initial round of RT-PCR targeting the TCR CDR3 relied on the HTBI primer set. From the multiplex PCR reads, TCRdb called clonotypes with MiXCR, one entry per CDR3 protein. The data contain approximately 430,000 distinct CDR3 sequences, around 16% of them singletons. Sequenced input: blood. The receptors were sampled from a woman between 18 and 30 years old with Graves' hyperthyroidism.

Only a few counts were recorded for this clonotype. This chain uses TRBV4-2 with TRBJ2-7; 7 nucleotides align to TRBD1. The germline V gene has CDR1 LGHNA and CDR2 YNFKEQ. This CDR3 comprises 15 residues. V trimming: 6 bases; J trimming: 0 bases; junction bases outside the gene matches: 8. CDR3 loop: CASSQRDSFSYEQYF. The CDR3 coding sequence is TGTGCCAGCAGTCAACGGGACAGCTTCTCCTACGAGCAGTACTTC.

The genes are TRBV2 and TRBJ2-2, with D maybe TRBD1 (6 bases). CDR1 is SNHLY and CDR2 is FYNNEI in the germline V gene. The V end was cut by 6 bases, the J end by 3 bases, with 11 bases between. The CDR3 has 14 amino acids. The DNA for the CDR3 is TGTGCCAGCAGGGCGGACAGCCACACCGGGGAGCTGTTTTTT. Amino acid sequence: CASRADSHTGELFF. Complete variable domain (other parts from reference TRBV2 and TRBJ2-2): EPEVTQTPSHQVTQMGQEVILRCVPISNHLYFYWYRQILGQKVEFLVSFYNNEISEKSEIFDDQFSVERPDGSNFTLKIRSTKLEDSAMYFCASRADSHTGELFFGEGSRLTVL.

This clonotype was observed at least ten times. The genes are TRBV3-1 and TRBJ2-7, with D hard to call. Germline lookup yields CDR1 LGHDT and CDR2 YNNKEL (reference sequence). CDR3 length: 15 residues. Trimming took off 2 bases at V and 0 bases at J, with 11 bases between the two ends. The CDR3 DNA reads as TGTGCCAGCAGCCAAAGGGTGGCGGTCTCCTACGAGCAGTACTTC. It specifies CASSQRVAVSYEQYF.

Many counts were recorded for this clonotype. This sequence joins TRBV5-1 and TRBJ2-7; possible D gene TRBD1, 6 bases. CDR3 length equals 14 residues. The germline gives CDR1 SGHRS, CDR2 YFSETQ. V dropped 4 bases and J dropped 0 bases, with 11 bases sitting between them. The CDR3 is CASSQRQASYEQYF. CDR3 bases: TGCGCCAGCAGCCAAAGACAGGCCTCCTACGAGCAGTACTTC.

The sample holds many counts of this clonotype. The chain carries TRBV2 and TRBJ2-5; no definite D call. The CDR3 length is 13 residues. Per germline, CDR1 SNHLY and CDR2 FYNNEI. Trimming left V 3 bases short and J 5 bases short, with 10 bases between. CDR3 amino acids: CASSENREETQYF. CDR3 DNA sequence: TGTGCCAGCAGTGAGAACCGTGAGGAGACCCAGTACTTC.

Only a few counts were recorded for this clonotype. The V gene is TRBV7-9, the J gene TRBJ2-7; no clear D. The CDR3 has 14 residues. CDR1 is SEHNR and CDR2 is FQNEAQ in the germline V gene (reference sequence). The V end lost 1 base, the J end lost 1 base, and 8 bases lay between the germline ends. The CDR3 here is CASSLVAESYEQYF. The CDR3 DNA is TGTGCCAGCAGCTTAGTCGCGGAATCCTACGAGCAGTACTTC.

This clonotype has only a few counts. The J gene is TRBJ2-3, the V gene TRBV18; the match to TRBD2 covers 13 bases. Unmatched junction bases numbered 1, after V lost 1 base and J lost 0 bases. The germline V gene has CDR1 KGHSH and CDR2 LQKENI. The CDR3 has 17 amino acids. The CDR3, as DNA: TGTGCCAGCTCACCACGGACTAGCGGGGGTAGCACAGATACGCAGTATTTT. As protein: CASSPRTSGGSTDTQYF. Looking up the rest from reference TRBV18 and TRBJ2-3 gives the full variable domain: NAGVMQNPRHLVRRRGQEARLRCSPMKGHSHVYWYRQLPEEGLKFMVYLQKENIIDESGMPKERFSAEFPKEGPSILRIQQVVRGDSAAYFCASSPRTSGGSTDTQYFGPGTRLTVL.

This clonotype was counted ten times or more. The V and J genes are TRBV6-1 and TRBJ2-7; 9 nucleotides line up with TRBD1. Trimming took 8 bases from V and 4 from J; bases not matched to a gene: 9. This CDR3 spans 14 amino acids. CDR1 and CDR2 (germline): MNHNS, SASEGT. CDR3 loop: CASFRDRARYEQYF. The CDR3 bases are TGTGCCAGCTTCCGGGACAGGGCACGGTACGAGCAGTACTTC.

This clonotype was seen repeatedly, ten times or more. V is TRBV7-2 and J is TRBJ2-3, with D hard to call. Trimming cost V 4 bases and J 1 base, with 15 bases left between them. CDR3 length equals 16 residues. Germline CDR1 reads SGHTA; CDR2 reads FQGNSA. CDR3 nucleotide sequence: TGTGCCAGCAGCTCTCCGACCGGACCCCGCACAGATACGCAGTATTTT. Protein sequence: CASSSPTGPRTDTQYF.

This clonotype was picked up one time. This chain connects TRBV3-1 to TRBJ2-7; 7 bases match TRBD2. This CDR3 comprises 14 residues. Germline loops: CDR1 LGHDT, CDR2 YNNKEL (reference sequence). J was trimmed by 3 bases and V by 5 bases; bases with no gene match: 7. The CDR3, as DNA: TGTGCCAGCAGCTTACGAGGCGGGGGCTACGAGCAGTACTTC. This gives the protein CASSLRGGGYEQYF.

The J gene is TRBJ1-6, the V gene TRBV12-3 or TRBV12-4; D remains unclear. V was clipped by 7 bases and J by 11 bases, with 18 bases between them. CDR3 size: 14 residues. The CDR3 DNA sequence: TGTGCCAGCATCCAGGCGGGGAGCGGAGCACCCCTCCACTTT. It encodes CASIQAGSGAPLHF.

This clonotype was seen many times. This chain links TRBV3-1 with TRBJ1-6; D is perhaps TRBD1 (6 bases). In germline, CDR1 is LGHDT, CDR2 YNNKEL (reference sequence). The CDR3 extends over 16 amino acids. V was clipped by 0 bases and J by 10 bases, with 16 bases between them. The CDR3 coding sequence is TGTGCCAGCAGCCAAGATCCGGCAGGGAGGGGGTCACCCCTCCACTTT. Amino acids: CASSQDPAGRGSPLHF.

This clonotype has ten or more counts. The V and J genes are TRBV29-1 and TRBJ1-2; TRBD1 agrees at 8 bases. CDR3 length: 12 amino acids. V lost 6 bases and J lost 5; bases outside the gene matches: 5. The V gene's germline CDR1 is SQVTM and CDR2 ANQGSEA. The CDR3 reads CSVLRGRYGYTF. The CDR3 DNA sequence: TGCAGCGTCCTCAGGGGGCGTTATGGCTACACCTTC. Drawing the rest from reference TRBV29-1 and TRBJ1-2, the complete variable domain is SAVISQKPSRDICQRGTSLTIQCQVDSQVTMMFWYRQQPGQSLTLIATANQGSEATYESGFVIDKFPISRPNLTFSTLTVSNMSPEDSSIYLCSVLRGRYGYTFGSGTRLTVV.

For this clonotype: It may be a read error: a sequence one base away is much more abundant. The conserved phenylalanine or tryptophan is not found at the CDR3 terminus, so this likely reflects a read error. The chain couples TRBV20-1 to TRBJ2-7; 10 nucleotides align to TRBD2. Germline values: CDR1 DFQATT, CDR2 SNEGSKA (reference sequence). The CDR3 has 14 residues. V dropped 3 bases and J dropped 2; count of bases not matched to a gene: 4. The CDR3 is CSASRTSGTYEQYL. The CDR3 nucleotides read TGCAGTGCTAGTCGAACTAGCGGGACCTACGAGCAGTACCTC.

This clonotype was seen ten or more times. In nucleotides, the CDR3 is TGCAGTGCTAGGGAGGCAGGGGCGCGGCCCGAGCAGTTCTTC. Translated, it gives CSAREAGARPEQFF. The chain is built from TRBV20-1 and TRBJ2-1; maybe TRBD1 (6 bases). Per the germline V gene, CDR1 is DFQATT and CDR2 is SNEGSKA (reference sequence). Trimming took 3 bases from V and 10 from J, leaving 19 bases between them. The CDR3 contains 14 residues.

The table lists this clonotype with many counts. V usage is TRBV11-2 and J usage is TRBJ2-3, with 13 bases matching TRBD2. V shed 2 bases and J 7 bases; nucleotides not matched to a gene: 9. The CDR3 consists of 17 residues. Germline V gene data show CDR1 as SGHAT and CDR2 as FQNNGV. CDR3 residues: CASSLPWTSGGRNTQYF. CDR3 nucleotide sequence: TGTGCCAGCAGCTTACCCTGGACTAGCGGGGGTAGGAATACGCAGTATTTT.

This clonotype was observed many times. Its ends do not fully match the called genes, so a read error is possible. The chain carries TRBV20-1 and TRBJ2-7; 9 bases align to TRBD2. The CDR3 is 15 amino acids. Germline loops: CDR1 DFQATT, CDR2 SNEGSKA (reference sequence). This CDR3 is CSARAAGGTSYEQYF. The CDR3 coding sequence is TGCAGTGCCAGAGCAGCGGGAGGAACGTCCTACGAGCAGTACTTC.

This clonotype was seen at least ten times. This chain connects TRBV6-2 or TRBV6-3 to TRBJ1-2; unclear D gene. Germline V gene sequence: CDR1 MNHEY, CDR2 SVGEGT. V was shortened by 0 bases and J by 4 bases, with 12 bases between the two germline ends. The CDR3 runs 15 residues. The CDR3 bases are TGTGCCAGCAGTTACTCGGAGACGGACCTCTATGGCTACACCTTC. Amino acids: CASSYSETDLYGYTF.

This clonotype was recorded many times. This sequence joins TRBV2 and TRBJ1-2, with 7 bases identical to TRBD1. V lost 7 bases, J lost 4 bases, and 9 bases stayed unmatched. CDR3 length: 14 amino acids. Germline V CDR1 and CDR2: SNHLY, FYNNEI. This chain's CDR3 is CASTRTGGLYGYTF. CDR3 DNA: TGTGCCAGCACTAGGACAGGAGGACTCTATGGCTACACCTTC.

This clonotype was found a few times. J is TRBJ2-1 and V is TRBV19; the match to TRBD2 covers 8 bases. With 5 bases clipped from V and 8 bases from J, the junction kept 5 bases outside the gene matches. The V gene's germline CDR1 is LNHDA and CDR2 SQIVND (reference sequence). This CDR3 has 13 amino acids. CDR3 in amino acids: CASSVAGGDEQFF. The CDR3 nucleotides are TGTGCCAGTAGTGTCGCCGGGGGGGATGAGCAGTTCTTC.

This clonotype has a count of ten or more. J is TRBJ2-1 and V is TRBV28, with D possibly being TRBD2 (6 bases). Germline-derived CDR1 and CDR2 are MDHEN and SYDVKM. Trimming stripped 6 bases from V and 6 bases from J, with 12 bases between. This CDR3 region has 13 residues. CDR3 sequence reads: CASRASDGNEQFF. The CDR3, as DNA: TGTGCCAGCAGGGCTAGCGACGGCAATGAGCAGTTCTTC.

The genes are TRBV6-1 and TRBJ2-3, with D maybe TRBD1 (6 bases). Germline CDR1 is MNHNS and CDR2 is SASEGT. The CDR3 loop spans 16 amino acids. Trimming took 3 bases from V and 6 from J, leaving 19 bases between them. The CDR3 nucleotides are TGTGCCAGCAGTGATTTTGGGACATCCCAGGGGGATACGCAGTATTTT. Its translation is CASSDFGTSQGDTQYF.

The table lists this clonotype with many counts. The chain uses TRBV9 and TRBJ2-7; perhaps TRBD1 as D (6 bases). V gave up 0 bases and J gave up 6 bases, with 10 bases separating them. This CDR3 contains 13 residues. Germline-derived CDR1 and CDR2 are SGDLS and YYNGEE. The CDR3 region is CASSVDFRGEQYF. DNA of the CDR3: TGTGCCAGCAGCGTAGATTTCAGGGGCGAGCAGTACTTC.

The sample holds a few counts of this clonotype. The V and J genes are TRBV12-3 or TRBV12-4 and TRBJ2-2, with 8 bases lining up with TRBD1. The CDR3 spans 15 residues. The V gene end was trimmed by 1 base and the J gene end by 6 bases; junction bases not matched to a gene: 4. DNA for the CDR3: TGTGCCAGCAGTTTAGGGACAGGGTACGCCGGGGAGCTGTTTTTT. It encodes CASSLGTGYAGELFF.

V is TRBV20-1 and J is TRBJ1-1; D is unclear. CDR3 length equals 15 residues. The germline V gene has CDR1 DFQATT and CDR2 SNEGSKA (reference sequence). Trimming took off 5 bases at V and 0 bases at J, with 16 bases between the two ends. CDR3 in amino acids: CSARPGSRVNTEAFF. CDR3 nucleotide sequence: TGCAGTGCTCGCCCGGGCAGTCGGGTGAACACTGAAGCTTTCTTT.